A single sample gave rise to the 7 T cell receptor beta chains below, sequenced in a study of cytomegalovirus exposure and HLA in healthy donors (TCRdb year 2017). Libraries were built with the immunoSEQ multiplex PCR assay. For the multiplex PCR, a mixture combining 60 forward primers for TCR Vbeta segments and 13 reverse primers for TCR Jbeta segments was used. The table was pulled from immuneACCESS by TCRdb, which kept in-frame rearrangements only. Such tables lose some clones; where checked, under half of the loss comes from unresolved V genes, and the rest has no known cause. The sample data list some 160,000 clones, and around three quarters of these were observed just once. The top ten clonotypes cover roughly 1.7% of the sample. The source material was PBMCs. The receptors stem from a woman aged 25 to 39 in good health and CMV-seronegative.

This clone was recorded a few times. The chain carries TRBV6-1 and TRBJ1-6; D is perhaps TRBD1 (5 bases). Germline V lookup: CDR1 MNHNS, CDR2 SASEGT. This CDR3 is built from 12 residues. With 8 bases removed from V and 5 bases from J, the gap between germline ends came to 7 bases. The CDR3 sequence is CASSGDNSPLHF. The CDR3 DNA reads TGTGCCAGCTCGGGGGATAATTCACCCCTCCACTTT.

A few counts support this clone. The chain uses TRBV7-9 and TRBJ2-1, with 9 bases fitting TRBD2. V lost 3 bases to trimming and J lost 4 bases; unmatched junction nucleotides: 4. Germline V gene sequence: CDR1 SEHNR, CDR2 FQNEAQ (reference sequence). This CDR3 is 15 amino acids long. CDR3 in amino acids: CASSFRAGGYNEQFF. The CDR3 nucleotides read TGTGCCAGCAGCTTCCGAGCGGGGGGTTACAATGAGCAGTTCTTC.

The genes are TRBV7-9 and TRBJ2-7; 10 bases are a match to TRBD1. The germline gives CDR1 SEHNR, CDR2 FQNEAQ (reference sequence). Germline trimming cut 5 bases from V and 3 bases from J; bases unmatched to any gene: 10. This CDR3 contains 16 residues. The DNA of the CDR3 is TGTGCCAGCAGCCCATTAGTCGGGACAGGGGACTACGAGCAGTACTTC. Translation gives CASSPLVGTGDYEQYF. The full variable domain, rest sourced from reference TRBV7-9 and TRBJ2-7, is DTGVSQNPRHKITKRGQNVTFRCDPISEHNRLYWYRQTLGQGPEFLTYFQNEAQLEKSRLLSDRFSAERPKGSFSTLEIQRTEQGDSAMYLCASSPLVGTGDYEQYFGPGTRLTVT.

The CDR3 DNA reads TGTGCCAGCAGTTCGGGACTAGCGGACAATGTAGATGAGCAGTTCTTC. Encoded protein: CASSSGLADNVDEQFF. This rearrangement joins TRBV6-5 to TRBJ2-1; 11 bases agree with TRBD2. This CDR3 is built from 16 residues. V lost 4 bases, J lost 8 bases, and 10 bases stayed unmatched. The germline gives CDR1 MNHEY, CDR2 SVGAGI.

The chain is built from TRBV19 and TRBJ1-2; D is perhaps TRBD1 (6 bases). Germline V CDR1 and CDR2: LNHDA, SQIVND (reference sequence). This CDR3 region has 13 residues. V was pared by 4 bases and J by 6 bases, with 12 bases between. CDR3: CASSRNRDHGYTF. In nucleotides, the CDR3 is TGTGCCAGTAGTAGGAACAGGGATCATGGCTACACCTTC.

CDR3 sequence: CASRTTGLAGYTRNEQFF. As DNA, the CDR3 is TGTGCCAGCAGGACGACGGGACTAGCGGGATATACCCGCAATGAGCAGTTCTTC. The gene calls are TRBV28 and TRBJ2-1; 13 bases are shared with TRBD2. The CDR3 has 18 residues. Looked up from germline, CDR1 is MDHEN and CDR2 is SYDVKM. The trim removed 6 bases at V and 6 bases at J, leaving 14 bases unmatched.

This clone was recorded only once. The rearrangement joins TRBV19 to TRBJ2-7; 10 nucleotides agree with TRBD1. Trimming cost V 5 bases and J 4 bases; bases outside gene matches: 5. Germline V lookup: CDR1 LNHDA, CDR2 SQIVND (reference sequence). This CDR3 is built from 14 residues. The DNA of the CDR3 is TGTGCCAGTAGTCGGACAGGGGGGTCTTACGAGCAGTACTTC. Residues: CASSRTGGSYEQYF.